This T cell receptor beta chain was found in a study of T cells after posttransplantation cyclophosphamide. Study results and limitations: Tissue-infiltrating T cells from skin or gut overlapped little with blood T cells.

Only in-frame clones appear in the TCRdb table, and some are missing; sequencing was by immunoSEQ multiplex PCR. The table includes about 24,000 clones, about 82% detected once. On this clone itself: Its specificity is not known.

The V gene end was trimmed by 0 bases and the J gene end by 6 bases; junction bases not matched to a gene: 3. CDR3 size: 14 residues. Germline V gene sequence: CDR1 SGHRS, CDR2 YFSETQ. The TCR comes from a woman aged 60 to 75 with a blood cancer, CMV-positive, and with a related stem cell donor. Sequencing input: PBMCs. This sequence joins TRBV5-1 and TRBJ2-7, with 10 bases fitting TRBD1. The CDR3 DNA follows: TGCGCCAGCAGCTTGGATGGGACAGGGGTCGAGCAGTACTTC. Translating gives CASSLDGTGVEQYF. Combining the CDR3 with reference TRBV5-1 and TRBJ2-7 gives the whole variable domain KAGVTQTPRYLIKTRGQQVTLSCSPISGHRSVSWYQQTPGQGLQFLFEYFSETQRNKGNFPGRFSGRQFSNSRSEMNVSTLELGDSALYLCASSLDGTGVEQYFGPGTRLTVT.